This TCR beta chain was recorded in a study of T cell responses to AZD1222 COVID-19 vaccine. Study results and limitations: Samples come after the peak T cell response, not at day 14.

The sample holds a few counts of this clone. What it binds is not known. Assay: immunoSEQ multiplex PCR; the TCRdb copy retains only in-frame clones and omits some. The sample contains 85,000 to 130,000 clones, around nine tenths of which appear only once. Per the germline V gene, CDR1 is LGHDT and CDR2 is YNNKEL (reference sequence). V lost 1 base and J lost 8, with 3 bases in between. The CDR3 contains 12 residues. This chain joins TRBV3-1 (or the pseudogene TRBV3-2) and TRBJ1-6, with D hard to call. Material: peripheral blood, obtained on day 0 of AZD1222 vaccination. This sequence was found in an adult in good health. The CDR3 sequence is CASSQVHSPLHF. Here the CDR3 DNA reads TGTGCCAGCAGCCAAGTACATTCACCCCTCCACTTT.